The table lists the clone carrying this T cell receptor beta chain with a few counts. The target antigen is unknown. The data were obtained in a study of T-cell memory formation after mild COVID-19. TCRdb ran MiXCR on the 5' RACE reads and lists one entry per CDR3 protein. The sample includes some 450,000 distinct CDR3 sequences, over 15% of them seen just once. CDR1 and CDR2 (germline): MNHEY, SVGEGT. V lost 5 bases to trimming and J lost 7 bases, with 20 bases between them. This CDR3 region has 15 residues. Findings and limits, study-wide: CM and EM subsets held most contracting CD4+ clones; EMRA held CD8+ ones.

The material sequenced was PBMCs or a T cell subset sorted from them (not recorded which). The TCR originated in a man between 18 and 29 years old who had mild COVID-19 (a few samples of this study predate the infection). Cell type and time point are not known. V gene TRBV6-2 or TRBV6-3 combines with J gene TRBJ1-1; the D is unclear. CDR3 residues: CASSTVGGSVREAFF. The CDR3 DNA reads TGTGCCAGCAGTACCGTGGGTGGCAGCGTACGTGAAGCTTTCTTT.